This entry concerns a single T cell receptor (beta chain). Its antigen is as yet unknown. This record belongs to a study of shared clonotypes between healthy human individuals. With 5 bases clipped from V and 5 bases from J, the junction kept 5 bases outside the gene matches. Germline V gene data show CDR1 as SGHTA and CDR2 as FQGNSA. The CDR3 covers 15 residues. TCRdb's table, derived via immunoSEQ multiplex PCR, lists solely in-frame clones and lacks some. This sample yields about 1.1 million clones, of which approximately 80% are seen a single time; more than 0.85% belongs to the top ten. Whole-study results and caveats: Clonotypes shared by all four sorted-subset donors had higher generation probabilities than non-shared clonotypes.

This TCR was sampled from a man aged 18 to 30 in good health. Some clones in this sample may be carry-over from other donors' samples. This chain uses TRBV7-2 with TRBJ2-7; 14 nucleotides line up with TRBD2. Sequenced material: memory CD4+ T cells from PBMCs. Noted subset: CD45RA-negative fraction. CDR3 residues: CASSLWGLAGDEQYF. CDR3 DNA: TGTGCCAGCAGCCTCTGGGGACTAGCGGGAGACGAGCAGTACTTC.